This T cell receptor (beta chain) appears in the sequencing data of a study of T-cell memory formation after mild COVID-19. TCRdb ran MiXCR on the 5' RACE reads and lists one entry per CDR3 protein. The sample contains some 290,000 distinct CDR3 sequences, 15% to 20% of which appear only once. Study-level results: The main location of contracting CD4+ clones was CM and EM, and that of contracting CD8+ clones was EMRA.

On this clonotype itself: The antigen is undetermined.

Trimming pared 3 bases from V and 7 bases from J, leaving 18 bases between. The germline CDR1 and CDR2 sequences are MNHEY and SVGEGT. There are 15 residues in the CDR3. The receptor was isolated from a man between 18 and 35 years old who had mild COVID-19 (a few samples of this study predate the infection). Cell type and time point are not known. The sequenced material came from PBMCs or a T cell subset sorted from them (not recorded which). The chain is built from TRBV6-2 or TRBV6-3 and TRBJ1-2; D is unresolved. CDR3 sequence reads: CASSYPGRGRFGYTF. Written as DNA, the CDR3 is TGTGCCAGCAGTTATCCGGGCCGTGGACGGTTTGGCTACACCTTC.